This TCR beta chain was identified during a study of a mutant IDH1 vaccine in newly diagnosed glioma. Background on the study: Patients' prior therapy spanned radiotherapy, temozolomide, or both; most underwent both. Overall study results and limits: Researchers report vaccine-induced immune responses in roughly 93% of patients.

This clone came up once. Antigen unknown. Time point indicated: baseline, week 1 (first vaccination visit). Described treatment: pre-vaccination baseline after standard-of-care therapy. The table came from immunoSEQ multiplex PCR; TCRdb's copy has only in-frame clones and leaves some out. This sample carries tens of thousands of clones, more than 80% of them seen once, and the ten largest clones take about 2.5%. The CDR3 is made up of 14 amino acids. V gave up 5 bases and J gave up 8 bases; unmatched junction bases: 3. Germline CDR1 reads SGHVS; CDR2 reads FNYEAQ. Sequences were derived from PBMCs, sampled from a glioma patient treated with radiotherapy, temozolomide or both. This TCR came from a man aged 35 to 55 with glioma. The V call is TRBV7-6, the J call TRBJ1-6; 10 nucleotides line up with TRBD1. Written as DNA, the CDR3 is TGTGCCAGCAGCCGGGACAGGGGATATTCACCCCTCCACTTT. As protein: CASSRDRGYSPLHF.